This TCR beta chain was documented in a study of blood T cells in healthy people across ages. The CDR3 length is 13 residues. After removal of 4 bases from V and 7 bases from J, the junction contained 7 bases not matched to a gene. Germline V CDR1 and CDR2: SGHDT, YYEEEE. Through a sample-barcoded 5' primer and a J-beta primer mix, a second PCR was run for about 6 to 11 cycles. TCRdb recomputed calls from the 5' RACE reads with MiXCR, one row per CDR3 protein. The sample has 1.5 million to 1.9 million distinct CDR3 sequences, 35% to 45% seen once. Study results and caveats: The fall in TCR beta diversity per million T cells was roughly linear with age. Compared with aged donors, long-lived donors showed fewer expanded clones, suggesting selection.

Per sample, extraction of total RNA gave at least 6 micrograms in every case. This clonotype was picked up a small number of times. Its target is not known. This chain joins TRBV5-6 and TRBJ1-2, with 7 bases matching TRBD1. This TCR came from a woman aged 18-29 years in good health. Material: blood. The CDR3 DNA reads TGTGCCAGCAGCACGGAGACAGGGTCTGGCTACACCTTC. The encoded protein is CASSTETGSGYTF.